One and the same sample provided the 10 T cell receptor beta chains below, sequenced in a study of blood T cell repertoires in COVID-19. Generated by immunoSEQ multiplex PCR, the TCRdb table keeps only in-frame clones and is missing some. Of about 170,000 clones listed, around 90% are singletons. What was sequenced was peripheral blood. Receptor source: a man younger than 30 with COVID-19, enrolled during active disease.

This clone showed up just once. The gene calls are TRBV7-9 and TRBJ2-3; 8 nucleotides line up with TRBD2. CDR1 and CDR2 from the germline V gene are SEHNR and FQNEAQ (reference sequence). The length of the CDR3 is 14 residues. V was clipped by 6 bases and J by 2 bases; unmatched bases: 4. The CDR3: CASRVAGPTDTQYF. The CDR3 DNA reads TGTGCCAGCAGGGTAGCGGGACCCACAGATACGCAGTATTTT.

The rearrangement links TRBV11-1 to TRBJ2-3; perhaps TRBD1 as D (5 bases). The germline V and J ends were trimmed by 6 bases and 6 bases, with 7 bases remaining between them. The CDR3 is 11 residues long. Per germline, CDR1 SGHAT and CDR2 FQDESV (reference sequence). This CDR3 reads CASRRQDTQYF. CDR3 bases: TGTGCCAGCAGACGACAGGATACGCAGTATTTT.

The gene calls are TRBV6-6 and TRBJ1-5; D may be TRBD1 (6 bases). CDR1 MNHNY and CDR2 SVGAGI come from the germline V gene (reference sequence). The ends were cut back, 5 bases at V and 0 bases at J, with 11 bases in the middle. This CDR3 spans 15 amino acids. The CDR3 reads CASSTGTTSNQPQHF. The CDR3 bases are TGTGCCAGCAGTACCGGGACAACTAGCAATCAGCCCCAGCATTTT.

This CDR3 is CASSQVGGADLNYGYTF. DNA for the CDR3: TGTGCCAGCAGCCAAGTGGGGGGGGCGGATCTTAACTATGGCTACACCTTC. The chain recombines TRBV4-2 with TRBJ1-2; a possible D gene is TRBD1 (6 bases). V was shortened by 1 base and J by 1 base, with 16 bases between the two germline ends. The CDR3 loop spans 17 amino acids. Germline CDR1 is LGHNA and CDR2 is YNFKEQ.

This clone has a handful of counts. The same CDR3 also results from other DNA sequences found in this sample. This chain joins TRBV28 and TRBJ1-3; 8 bases fit TRBD1. J was trimmed by 3 bases and V by 1 base; bases with no gene match: 5. This CDR3 comprises 16 residues. Germline V CDR1 and CDR2: MDHEN, SYDVKM. CDR3 residues: CASSLSGRGRGNTIYF. CDR3 DNA: TGTGCCAGCAGTTTATCAGGCAGGGGGCGTGGAAACACCATATATTTT.

The chain has TRBV28 and TRBJ2-1; 9 positions match TRBD2. With V trimmed by 3 bases and J by 6 bases, 12 bases remained unmatched. The CDR3 is 17 amino acids. The germline V gene has CDR1 MDHEN and CDR2 SYDVKM. The CDR3 sequence is CASSLPPRGSGSNEQFF. Here the CDR3 DNA reads TGTGCCAGCAGTTTGCCCCCGCGGGGTAGCGGGAGCAATGAGCAGTTCTTC.

The chain combines TRBV2 with TRBJ1-1; 7 bases line up with TRBD1. The CDR3 has 14 residues. The V gene end was trimmed by 3 bases and the J gene end by 3 bases; junction bases not matched to a gene: 4. Germline lookup yields CDR1 SNHLY and CDR2 FYNNEI. This chain's CDR3 is CASSDSTGDTEAFF. The DNA for the CDR3 is TGTGCCAGCAGTGATTCTACAGGGGACACTGAAGCTTTCTTT.

V is TRBV18 and J is TRBJ2-4; tentatively, D is TRBD1 (5 bases). The CDR3 sequence is 16 residues long. CDR1 and CDR2 from the germline V gene are KGHSH and LQKENI. The V gene lost 4 bases and the J gene lost 1 base, with 14 bases spanning the gap. The CDR3 coding sequence is TGTGCCAGCTCACTAGACTCCAGGGTTGCCAAAAACATTCAGTACTTC. Translation gives CASSLDSRVAKNIQYF.

The sample holds a few counts of this clone. The V gene is TRBV21-1, the J gene TRBJ2-7; TRBD2 is the table's D call, not checked against the DNA. TRBV21-1 is an annotated pseudogene. The CDR3 sequence is 15 residues long. CDR3 DNA sequence: TGTGCCAGCAGCAAAGGGGGACTAGCCTCCTACGAGCAGTACTTC. This codes for CASSKGGLASYEQYF.

The chain uses TRBV28 and TRBJ2-7; D is ambiguous. V lost 5 bases to trimming and J lost 3 bases, with 5 bases between them. The CDR3 has 11 amino acids. Looked up from germline, CDR1 is MDHEN and CDR2 is SYDVKM. In DNA form, the CDR3 reads TGTGCCAGCAGTCGAGGCTACGAGCAGTACTTC. It yields the protein CASSRGYEQYF. Combining the CDR3 with reference TRBV28 and TRBJ2-7 gives the whole variable domain DVKVTQSSRYLVKRTGEKVFLECVQDMDHENMFWYRQDPGLGLRLIYFSYDVKMKEKGDIPEGYSVSREKKERFSLILESASTNQTSMYLCASSRGYEQYFGPGTRLTVT.